The 16 T cell receptor beta chains presented below share a single source sample, sequenced in a study of CD8 T cells in Susac syndrome. Reverse transcription of about 0.5 to 1 ug RNA was carried out with random hexamers. TCRdb independently ran MiXCR on the immunoSEQ multiplex PCR reads; one entry per CDR3 protein. The sample gives roughly 130,000 distinct CDR3 sequences, about 94% of which show up once; around 0.12% is in the top ten. The source material was CD4+ T cells from PBMCs. These receptors came from a human donor with multiple sclerosis.

The chain uses TRBV2 and TRBJ1-4; D is possibly TRBD1 (5 bases). This CDR3 has 17 residues. V was trimmed by 1 base and J by 4 bases, leaving 16 bases between them. Germline V gene sequence: CDR1 SNHLY, CDR2 FYNNEI. The CDR3 DNA reads TGTGCCAGCAGTGAAGTGGTGGGACGGAGCCTTAATGAAAAACTGTTTTTT. Encoded protein: CASSEVVGRSLNEKLFF. Drawing the rest from reference TRBV2 and TRBJ1-4, the complete variable domain is EPEVTQTPSHQVTQMGQEVILRCVPISNHLYFYWYRQILGQKVEFLVSFYNNEISEKSEIFDDQFSVERPDGSNFTLKIRSTKLEDSAMYFCASSEVVGRSLNEKLFFGSGTQLSVL.

V gene TRBV3-1 combines with J gene TRBJ2-7; TRBD2 matches at 8 bases. Per germline, CDR1 LGHDT and CDR2 YNNKEL (reference sequence). V lost 2 bases to trimming and J lost 6 bases; unmatched junction nucleotides: 12. CDR3 length: 16 residues. The CDR3 sequence is CASSQPGAGGGSEQYF. DNA for the CDR3: TGTGCCAGCAGCCAACCCGGGGCGGGAGGAGGCTCCGAGCAGTACTTC.

The rearrangement links TRBV2 to TRBJ1-2; D uncertain. Trimming shortened V by 6 bases and J by 3 bases, and 11 bases separated the two germline ends. CDR3 size: 13 residues. Germline loops: CDR1 SNHLY, CDR2 FYNNEI. The CDR3 loop is CASSPDIYYGYTF. The CDR3, as DNA: TGTGCCAGCAGCCCCGACATCTACTATGGCTACACCTTC.

J is TRBJ1-5 and V is TRBV2; no clear D gene. The CDR3 runs 13 residues. The germline V gene encodes CDR1 SNHLY and CDR2 FYNNEI. V shed 7 bases and J shed 7 bases, with 14 bases lying between them. The CDR3 reads CASTGVRDQPQHF. The DNA for the CDR3 is TGTGCCAGCACGGGAGTACGTGACCAGCCCCAGCATTTT.

The V gene is TRBV30, the J gene TRBJ2-1; the D is unclear. V lost 0 bases and J lost 3, with 12 bases in between. The CDR3 covers 15 residues. The germline CDR1 and CDR2 sequences are GTSNPN and SVGIG (reference sequence). For the CDR3, the DNA is TGTGCCTGGAGTGTAGGCCTCGCCCACTACAATGAGCAGTTCTTC. It codes for CAWSVGLAHYNEQFF.

This clonotype was picked up one time. The chain joins TRBV18 to TRBJ1-3; D gene unclear. The CDR3 is made up of 13 amino acids. CDR1 is KGHSH and CDR2 is LQKENI in the germline V gene. Deletions cut 4 bases from V and 4 bases from J, with 8 bases between. The CDR3 reads CASSRGRGNTIYF. The CDR3 DNA sequence: TGTGCCAGCTCACGAGGGCGAGGAAACACCATATATTTT.

V is TRBV2 and J is TRBJ2-1; TRBD2 is a possible D gene (6 bases). V was trimmed by 1 base and J by 4 bases, leaving 17 bases between them. The CDR3 is 17 residues long. CDR1 is SNHLY and CDR2 is FYNNEI in the germline V gene. In DNA form, the CDR3 reads TGTGCCAGCAGTGAAGGGCTTGGGCGGGGAAATTACAATGAGCAGTTCTTC. Translating gives CASSEGLGRGNYNEQFF. Full variable domain (rest looked up from reference TRBV2 and TRBJ2-1): EPEVTQTPSHQVTQMGQEVILRCVPISNHLYFYWYRQILGQKVEFLVSFYNNEISEKSEIFDDQFSVERPDGSNFTLKIRSTKLEDSAMYFCASSEGLGRGNYNEQFFGPGTRLTVL.

CDR3 in amino acids: CASSIPDSYSEAFF. The DNA for the CDR3 is TGTGCCAGTAGTATACCGGACAGCTATTCTGAAGCTTTCTTT. The chain is built from TRBV19 and TRBJ1-1; TRBD1 is a possible D gene (6 bases). The CDR3 runs to 14 residues. Germline CDR1 is LNHDA and CDR2 is SQIVND (reference sequence). Trimming left V 2 bases short and J 6 bases short, with 13 bases between.

DNA for the CDR3: TGTGCCAGCAGTAGACAGGGATGGACCGGGGAGCTGTTTTTT. This encodes CASSRQGWTGELFF. This chain connects TRBV12-3 or TRBV12-4 to TRBJ2-2; 7 bases align to TRBD1. The CDR3 covers 14 residues. V gave up 5 bases and J gave up 5 bases; unmatched junction bases: 5.

This chain connects TRBV29-1 to TRBJ2-3, with 8 bases identical to TRBD2. CDR1 is SQVTM, CDR2 ANQGSEA, per germline. The length of the CDR3 is 14 residues. J gave up 2 bases and V 6 bases, and 7 bases lay outside the gene matches. Written as DNA, the CDR3 is TGCAGCGTCTCTCGGGGGGGGACCACAGATACGCAGTATTTT. Its translation is CSVSRGGTTDTQYF.

With regard to this clonotype: Relative to the germline gene, one junction end is altered; a read error may explain this. The CDR3 DNA sequence: TGCACCAGCAGCCAATTGGGCAGTACCTATCAGCCCCAGCATTTT. It is translated as CTSSQLGSTYQPQHF. This chain links TRBV4-1 with TRBJ1-5, with D hard to call. The CDR3 runs to 15 residues. Germline assignment: CDR1 MGHRA and CDR2 YSYEKL.

V and J are TRBV10-1 and TRBJ1-1; the D is unclear. CDR1 WNHNN and CDR2 SYGVQD come from the germline V gene (reference sequence). The CDR3 sequence is 11 residues long. The ends were cut back, 6 bases at V and 6 bases at J, with 8 bases in the middle. The CDR3 region has the DNA TGCGCCAGCAGCGCGTTCTCTGAAGCTTTCTTT. Protein sequence: CASSAFSEAFF.

The chain carries TRBV5-1 and TRBJ1-6; 8 bases fit TRBD1. V lost 4 bases, J lost 9 bases, and 3 bases stayed unmatched. This CDR3 spans 13 amino acids. CDR1 SGHRS and CDR2 YFSETQ come from the germline V gene. The CDR3 DNA is TGCGCCAGCAGCAAAGACAGGGGTTCACCCCTCCACTTT. It is translated as CASSKDRGSPLHF. Full variable domain (missing parts from reference TRBV5-1 and TRBJ1-6): KAGVTQTPRYLIKTRGQQVTLSCSPISGHRSVSWYQQTPGQGLQFLFEYFSETQRNKGNFPGRFSGRQFSNSRSEMNVSTLELGDSALYLCASSKDRGSPLHFGNGTRLTVT.

The J gene is TRBJ2-5, the V gene TRBV29-1; TRBD2 matches 9 bases. After removal of 4 bases from V and 5 bases from J, the junction contained 8 bases not matched to a gene. The CDR3 covers 14 residues. Germline lookup yields CDR1 SQVTM and CDR2 ANQGSEA. The CDR3 reads CSVVNSGGSETQYF. The DNA for the CDR3 is TGCAGCGTTGTGAACAGCGGGGGGTCGGAGACCCAGTACTTC.

The chain carries TRBV2 and TRBJ2-4, with D possibly being TRBD2 (6 bases). Trimming took off 4 bases at V and 9 bases at J, with 19 bases between the two ends. The CDR3 runs 15 residues. The germline CDR1 and CDR2 sequences are SNHLY and FYNNEI. The CDR3 here is CASSVRGTSGAIQYF. As DNA, the CDR3 is TGTGCCAGCAGTGTTCGAGGGACTTCCGGGGCCATTCAGTACTTC.

The CDR3 loop is CASSGRDISGNTIYF. The CDR3 region has the DNA TGTGCCAGCAGCGGGAGGGACATCTCTGGAAACACCATATATTTT. This sequence joins TRBV5-6 and TRBJ1-3; tentative D call: TRBD1 (6 bases). The V gene's germline CDR1 is SGHDT and CDR2 YYEEEE. The V end was cut by 4 bases, the J end by 0 bases, with 11 bases between. The CDR3 loop spans 15 amino acids.